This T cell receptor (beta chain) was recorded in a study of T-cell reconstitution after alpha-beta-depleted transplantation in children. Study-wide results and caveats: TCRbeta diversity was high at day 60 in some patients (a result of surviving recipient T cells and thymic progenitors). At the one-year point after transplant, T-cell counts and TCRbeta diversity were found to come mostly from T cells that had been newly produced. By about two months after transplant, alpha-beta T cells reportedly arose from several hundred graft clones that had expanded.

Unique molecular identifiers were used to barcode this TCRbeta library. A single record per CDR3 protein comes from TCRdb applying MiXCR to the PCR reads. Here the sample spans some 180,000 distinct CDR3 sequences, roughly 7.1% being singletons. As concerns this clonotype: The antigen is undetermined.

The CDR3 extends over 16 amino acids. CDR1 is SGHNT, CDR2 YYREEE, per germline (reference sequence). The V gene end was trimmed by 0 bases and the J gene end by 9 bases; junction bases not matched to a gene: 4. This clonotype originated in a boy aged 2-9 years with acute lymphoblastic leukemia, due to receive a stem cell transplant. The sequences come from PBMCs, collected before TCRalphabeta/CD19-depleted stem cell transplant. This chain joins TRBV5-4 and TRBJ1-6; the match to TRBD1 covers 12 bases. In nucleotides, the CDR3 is TGTGCCAGCAGCTTGGCCGCGGGACAGGGGGCTTCACCCCTCCACTTT. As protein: CASSLAAGQGASPLHF. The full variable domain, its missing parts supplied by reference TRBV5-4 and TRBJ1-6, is ETGVTQSPTHLIKTRGQQVTLRCSSQSGHNTVSWYQQALGQGPQFIFQYYREEENGRGNFPPRFSGLQFPNYSSELNVNALELDDSALYLCASSLAAGQGASPLHFGNGTRLTVT.